These 9 T cell receptor beta chains were all obtained from the same sample, sequenced in a study of T cell responses to AZD1222 COVID-19 vaccine. Libraries were prepared by immunoSEQ multiplex PCR; TCRdb keeps only in-frame clonotypes and omits some of them. This sample has roughly 140,000 clones, with around 88% found just once. Sequencing used peripheral blood, obtained on day 0 of AZD1222 vaccination. The receptor set was obtained from an adult in good health.

V usage is TRBV7-2 and J usage is TRBJ1-5; D gene ambiguous. Germline V lookup: CDR1 SGHTA, CDR2 FQGNSA. The CDR3 contains 15 residues. V lost 6 bases to trimming and J lost 0 bases, with 12 bases between them. Here the CDR3 DNA reads TGTGCCAGCAGTCCCGCGCGGATTAGCAATCAGCCCCAGCATTTT. It is translated as CASSPARISNQPQHF.

The rearrangement links TRBV12-5 to TRBJ1-1; 7 bases are a match to TRBD1. V was clipped by 1 base and J by 0 bases; unmatched bases: 2. The CDR3 runs to 15 residues. Looked up from germline, CDR1 is LGHNT and CDR2 is FRNRAP. The CDR3 loop is CASGLGQGLNTEAFF. As DNA, the CDR3 is TGTGCTAGTGGTTTGGGACAGGGCTTGAACACTGAAGCTTTCTTT.

The chain is built from TRBV15 and TRBJ1-1; weak D call: TRBD1 (6 bases). CDR1 and CDR2 (germline): LNHNV, YYDKDF (reference sequence). CDR3 length: 14 residues. Trimming took 0 bases from V and 4 from J, leaving 9 bases between them. The CDR3 protein is CATSRDLQGTEAFF. In DNA, the CDR3 is TGTGCCACCAGCAGAGACCTACAGGGCACTGAAGCTTTCTTT.

The rearrangement links TRBV7-8 to TRBJ2-5, with D perhaps TRBD1 (6 bases). Germline V gene lookup returns CDR1 SGHVS and CDR2 FQNEAQ. There are 15 residues in the CDR3. The V and J ends lost 1 base and 2 bases respectively, with 11 bases between them. CDR3 nucleotides: TGTGCCAGCAGCTTAGTGGTCAGGGGACAAGAGACCCAGTACTTC. Protein sequence: CASSLVVRGQETQYF.

V gene TRBV7-2 combines with J gene TRBJ2-2; D gene unclear. CDR3 length: 16 residues. CDR1 is SGHTA, CDR2 FQGNSA, per germline. V was trimmed by 8 bases and J by 5 bases, leaving 21 bases between them. The CDR3 sequence: CASAHLDQVSTGELFF. For the CDR3, the DNA is TGTGCCAGCGCACACCTAGATCAGGTCTCGACCGGGGAGCTGTTTTTT.

The DNA for the CDR3 is TGTGCCAGCCGATCCCGGGCAGTTAGCAATCAGCCCCAGCATTTT. Protein product: CASRSRAVSNQPQHF. V usage is TRBV5-5 and J usage is TRBJ1-5; D is uncertain. CDR3 length: 15 residues. Trimming pared 7 bases from V and 0 bases from J, leaving 14 bases between. Germline lookup yields CDR1 SGHKS and CDR2 YYEKEE (reference sequence). Based on the CDR3 plus reference TRBV5-5 and TRBJ1-5, the full variable domain is DAGVTQSPTHLIKTRGQQVTLRCSPISGHKSVSWYQQVLGQGPQFIFQYYEKEERGRGNFPDRFSARQFPNYSSELNVNALLLGDSALYLCASRSRAVSNQPQHFGDGTRLSIL.

The chain recombines TRBV5-1 with TRBJ1-1; no reliable D call. CDR1 and CDR2 (germline): SGHRS, YFSETQ. Trimming left V 0 bases short and J 5 bases short, with 2 bases between. The CDR3 covers 11 residues. CDR3 protein: CASSLATEAFF. CDR3 sequence (DNA): TGCGCCAGCAGCTTGGCAACTGAAGCTTTCTTT. The whole variable domain, remainder taken from reference TRBV5-1 and TRBJ1-1, is KAGVTQTPRYLIKTRGQQVTLSCSPISGHRSVSWYQQTPGQGLQFLFEYFSETQRNKGNFPGRFSGRQFSNSRSEMNVSTLELGDSALYLCASSLATEAFFGQGTRLTVV.

V gene TRBV3-1 (or the pseudogene TRBV3-2) combines with J gene TRBJ2-7; D is uncertain. Trimming removed 2 bases at V and 0 bases at J, with 8 bases between. The CDR3 is 14 residues long. In germline, CDR1 is LGHDT, CDR2 YNNKEL (reference sequence). Here the CDR3 reads CASSQLQSSYEQYF. The CDR3 bases are TGTGCCAGCAGCCAACTACAGAGCTCCTACGAGCAGTACTTC.

The CDR3 DNA is TGTGCCAGCAGCTTAGATCACGGGACAGGGGGGTTCTCACCCCTCCACTTT. Protein sequence: CASSLDHGTGGFSPLHF. The chain combines TRBV13 with TRBJ1-6; 11 bases match TRBD1. J was trimmed by 10 bases and V by 1 base; bases with no gene match: 9. Per the germline V gene, CDR1 is PRHDT and CDR2 is FYEKMQ (reference sequence). The CDR3 is made up of 17 amino acids. Combining the CDR3 with reference TRBV13 and TRBJ1-6 gives the whole variable domain AAGVIQSPRHLIKEKRETATLKCYPIPRHDTVYWYQQGPGQDPQFLISFYEKMQSDKGSIPDRFSAQQFSDYHSELNMSSLELGDSALYFCASSLDHGTGGFSPLHFGNGTRLTVT.